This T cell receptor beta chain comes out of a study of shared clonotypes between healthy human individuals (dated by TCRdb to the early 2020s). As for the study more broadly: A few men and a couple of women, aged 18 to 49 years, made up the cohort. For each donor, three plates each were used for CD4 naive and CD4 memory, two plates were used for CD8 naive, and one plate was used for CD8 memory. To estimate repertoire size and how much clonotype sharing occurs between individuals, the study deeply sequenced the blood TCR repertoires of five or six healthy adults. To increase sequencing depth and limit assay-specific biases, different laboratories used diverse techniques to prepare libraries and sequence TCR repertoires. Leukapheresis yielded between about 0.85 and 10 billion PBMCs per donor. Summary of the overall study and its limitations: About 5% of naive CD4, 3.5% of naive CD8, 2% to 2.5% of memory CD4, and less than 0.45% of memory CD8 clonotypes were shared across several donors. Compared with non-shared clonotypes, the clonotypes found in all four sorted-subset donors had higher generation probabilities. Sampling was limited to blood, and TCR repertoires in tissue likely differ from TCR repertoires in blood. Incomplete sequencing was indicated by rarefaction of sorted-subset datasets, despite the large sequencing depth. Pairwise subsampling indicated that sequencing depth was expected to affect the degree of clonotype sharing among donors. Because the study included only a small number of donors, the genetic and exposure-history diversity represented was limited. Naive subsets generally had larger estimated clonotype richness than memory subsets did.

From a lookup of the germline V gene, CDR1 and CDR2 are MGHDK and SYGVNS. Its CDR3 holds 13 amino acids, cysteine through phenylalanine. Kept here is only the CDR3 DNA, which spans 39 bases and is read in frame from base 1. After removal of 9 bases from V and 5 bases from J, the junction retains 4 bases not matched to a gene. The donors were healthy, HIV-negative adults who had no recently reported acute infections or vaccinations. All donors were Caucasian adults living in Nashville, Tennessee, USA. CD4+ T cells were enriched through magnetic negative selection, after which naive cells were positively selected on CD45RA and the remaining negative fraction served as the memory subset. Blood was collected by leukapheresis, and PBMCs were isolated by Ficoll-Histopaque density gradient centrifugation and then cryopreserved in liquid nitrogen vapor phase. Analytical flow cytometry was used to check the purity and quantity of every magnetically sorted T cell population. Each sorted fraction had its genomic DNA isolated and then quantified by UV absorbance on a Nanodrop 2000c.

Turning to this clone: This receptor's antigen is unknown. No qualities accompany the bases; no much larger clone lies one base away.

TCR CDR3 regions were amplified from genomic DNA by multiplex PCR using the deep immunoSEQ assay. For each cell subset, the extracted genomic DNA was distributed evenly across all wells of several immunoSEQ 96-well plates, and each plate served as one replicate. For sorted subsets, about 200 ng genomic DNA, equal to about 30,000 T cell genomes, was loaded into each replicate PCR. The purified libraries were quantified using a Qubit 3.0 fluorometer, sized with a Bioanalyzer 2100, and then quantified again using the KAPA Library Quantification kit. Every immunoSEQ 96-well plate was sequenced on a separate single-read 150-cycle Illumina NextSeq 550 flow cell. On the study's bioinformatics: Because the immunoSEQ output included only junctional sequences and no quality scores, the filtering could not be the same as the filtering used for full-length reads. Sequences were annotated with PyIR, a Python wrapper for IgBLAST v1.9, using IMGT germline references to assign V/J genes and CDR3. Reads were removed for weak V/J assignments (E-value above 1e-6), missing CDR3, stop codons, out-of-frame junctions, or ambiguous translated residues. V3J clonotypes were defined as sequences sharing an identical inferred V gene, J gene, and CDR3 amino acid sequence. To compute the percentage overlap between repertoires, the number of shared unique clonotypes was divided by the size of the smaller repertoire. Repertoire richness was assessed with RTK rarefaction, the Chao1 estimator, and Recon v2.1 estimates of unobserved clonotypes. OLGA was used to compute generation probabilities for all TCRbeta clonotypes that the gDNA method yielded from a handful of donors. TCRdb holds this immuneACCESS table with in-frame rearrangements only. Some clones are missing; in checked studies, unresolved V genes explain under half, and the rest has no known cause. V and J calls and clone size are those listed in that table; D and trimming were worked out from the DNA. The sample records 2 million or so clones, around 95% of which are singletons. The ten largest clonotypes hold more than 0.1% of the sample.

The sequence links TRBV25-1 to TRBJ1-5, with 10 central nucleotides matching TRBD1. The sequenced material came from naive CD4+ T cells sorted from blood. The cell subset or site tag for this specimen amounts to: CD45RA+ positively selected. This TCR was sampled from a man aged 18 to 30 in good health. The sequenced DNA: TGTGCCAGTCCCGGGACAGGGGATCAGCCCCAGCATTTT. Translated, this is CASPGTGDQPQHF.